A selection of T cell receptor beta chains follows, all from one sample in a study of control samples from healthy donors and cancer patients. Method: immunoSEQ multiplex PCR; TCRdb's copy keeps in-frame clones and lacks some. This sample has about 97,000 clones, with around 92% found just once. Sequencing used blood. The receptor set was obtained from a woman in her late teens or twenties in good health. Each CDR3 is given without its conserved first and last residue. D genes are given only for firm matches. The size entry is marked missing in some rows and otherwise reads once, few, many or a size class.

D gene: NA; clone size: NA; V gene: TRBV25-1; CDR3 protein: ASSELRQAGGYT
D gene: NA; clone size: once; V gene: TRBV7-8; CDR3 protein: ASSLEAGVGYGYT
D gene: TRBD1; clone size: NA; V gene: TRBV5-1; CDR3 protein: ASSLIGTGSGNTIY
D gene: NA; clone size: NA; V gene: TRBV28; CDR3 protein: ASRQPNYGYT
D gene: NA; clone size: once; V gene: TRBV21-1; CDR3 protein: ASSKVVRLAGDPSYNEQF
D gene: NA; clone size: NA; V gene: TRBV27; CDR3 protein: ASSFTAYGNQPQH
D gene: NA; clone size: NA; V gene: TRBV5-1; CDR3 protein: ASSFGENTEAF
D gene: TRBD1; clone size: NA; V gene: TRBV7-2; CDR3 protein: ASSSTGGIGGYT
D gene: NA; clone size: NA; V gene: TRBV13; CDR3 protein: ASSRQSGTEAF
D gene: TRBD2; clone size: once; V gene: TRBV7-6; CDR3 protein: ASRDTSGGAKY